A single T cell receptor (beta chain) is shown here with its context. This clonotype was seen repeatedly, ten times or more. There is no known antigen for this receptor. One base away there is no much larger clone; base qualities are not given. This record belongs to a study of human T cells and chemical hapten exposure (TCRdb year 2021). With regard to the full study: The libraries were sequenced as a pool, and the TCR yield per sample differed mostly because of small variations in library volumes within the pool. From each blood RNA sample, both TCR alpha and TCR beta chains were sequenced. The study tracked peripheral blood TCR repertoire changes in vivo during primary and secondary sensitization to the hapten diphenylcyclopropenone (DPC) in alopecia patients.

CDR3 length: 15 amino acids, cysteine to phenylalanine. CDR3 DNA is the only sequence kept; it has 45 bases, read in frame from the first base. V loses 0 bases, J loses 2 bases, and the germline ends lie 10 bases apart. CDR1 and CDR2 (SGHAT, FQNNGV) derive from the germline V gene. The library was produced with 5' RACE. Sequencing relied on an Illumina MiSeq. During library preparation, unique molecular identifiers were attached to individual cDNA molecules so that TCRs could be counted quantitatively and reproducibly. The published analysis was carried out like this. The median number of TCRs per sample was roughly 100,000, ranging from roughly 23,224 to 690,600. The Decombinator software suite was used to annotate V, J and CDR3 in the TCR reads. Every sample was subsampled to the same number of TCRs (28,000) for the PS versus PT1 abundance plots. TCRs were defined as expanded if absent before sensitization and observed at least eight times at the 2-week time point. TCRdb reworked the public reads: Q25 trimming with fastp, MiXCR clone assembly, productive beta chains retained. Rows merge per CDR3 protein into single entries with the most common DNA and genes. The V and J calls, along with clone size, are taken from TCRdb and not from the paper's own processing. The sample table records tens of thousands of distinct CDR3 sequences; about 8.4% of these occur just once. 2% to 2.5% of the sample is held by the ten biggest clonotypes.

Unfractionated whole blood was collected in Tempus Blood RNA tubes, and total RNA was extracted from that blood. About five healthy volunteers served as TCR sequencing controls and were bled at day 0, 2 weeks and 6 weeks. Results and caveats for the whole study, not just this receptor: DPC sensitization did not change how many TCRs were above 1 in 1000 frequency, and no evidence was found of alterations in global repertoire structure. After repeated subsampling, the strength of the expansion versus patch-test correlation and the threshold at which it became significant changed.

The sequence was obtained from a male donor in good health. The chain is made from TRBV11-2 and TRBJ1-1; the D gene is not confidently resolved. The nucleotide sequence reads TGTGCCAGCAGCTTAGATCCGTCCCCTAACACTGAAGCTTTCTTT. Its product reads: CASSLDPSPNTEAFF.